This T cell receptor beta chain was captured in a study of cytomegalovirus exposure and HLA in healthy donors. General study points: Researchers catalogued over 150 TCR beta chains as cytomegalovirus-associated.

There are 16 residues in the CDR3. Deletions cut 0 bases from V and 5 bases from J, with 13 bases between. CDR1 and CDR2 (germline): MGHRA, YSYEKL. Notes on this clone: Its antigen is not known.

Libraries were prepared by immunoSEQ multiplex PCR; TCRdb keeps only in-frame clonotypes and omits some of them. The sample has about 38,000 clones; approximately 92% are singletons. These donors were members of the roughly 110-subject validation cohort, a group separate from the approximately 670-subject first cohort. The sequenced material came from PBMCs. This receptor was identified in a young man in good health and CMV-seronegative. This chain connects TRBV4-1 to TRBJ1-4, with D hard to call. DNA of the CDR3: TGCGCCAGCAGCCAAGATCCGGGGATAGGGAATGAAAAACTGTTTTTT. Protein: CASSQDPGIGNEKLFF.